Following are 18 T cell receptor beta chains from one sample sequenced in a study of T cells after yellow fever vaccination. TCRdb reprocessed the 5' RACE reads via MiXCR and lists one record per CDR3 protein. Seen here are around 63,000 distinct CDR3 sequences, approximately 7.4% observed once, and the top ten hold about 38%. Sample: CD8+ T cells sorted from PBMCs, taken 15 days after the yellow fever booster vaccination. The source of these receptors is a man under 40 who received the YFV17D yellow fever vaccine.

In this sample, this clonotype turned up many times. The chain's CDR3 is CASSIGGLTSYNEQFF. In DNA, the CDR3 is TGTGCCAGTAGTATCGGTGGCTTAACATCCTACAATGAGCAGTTCTTC. J is TRBJ2-1 and V is TRBV19; D not resolved. V lost 3 bases to trimming and J lost 1 base, with 13 bases between them. Per germline, CDR1 LNHDA and CDR2 SQIVND (reference sequence). The CDR3 extends over 16 amino acids.

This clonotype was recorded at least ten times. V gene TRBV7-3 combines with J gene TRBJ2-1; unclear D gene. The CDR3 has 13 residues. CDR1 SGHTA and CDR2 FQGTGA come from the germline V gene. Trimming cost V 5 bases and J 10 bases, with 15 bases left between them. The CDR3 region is CASSRKTMGEQFF. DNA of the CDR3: TGTGCCAGCAGCAGGAAGACAATGGGGGAGCAGTTCTTC.

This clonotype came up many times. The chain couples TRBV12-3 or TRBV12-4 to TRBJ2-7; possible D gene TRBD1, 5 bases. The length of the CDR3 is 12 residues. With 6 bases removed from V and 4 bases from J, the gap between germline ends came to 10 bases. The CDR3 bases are TGTGCCAGCAGCCCAGGGTTGTACGAGCAGTACTTC. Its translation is CASSPGLYEQYF.

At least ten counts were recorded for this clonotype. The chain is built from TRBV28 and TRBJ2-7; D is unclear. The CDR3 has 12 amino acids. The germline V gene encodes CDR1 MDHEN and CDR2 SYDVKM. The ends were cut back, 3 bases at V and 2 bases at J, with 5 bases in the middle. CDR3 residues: CASSFLAYEQYF. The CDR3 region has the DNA TGTGCCAGCAGTTTTCTAGCCTACGAGCAGTACTTC.

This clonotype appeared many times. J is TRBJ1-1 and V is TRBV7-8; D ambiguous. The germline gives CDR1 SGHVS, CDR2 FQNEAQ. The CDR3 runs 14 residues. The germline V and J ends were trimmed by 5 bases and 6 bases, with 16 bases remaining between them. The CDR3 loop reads CASSPSGRLAEAFF. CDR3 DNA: TGTGCCAGCAGCCCGTCGGGGAGGCTCGCTGAAGCTTTCTTT. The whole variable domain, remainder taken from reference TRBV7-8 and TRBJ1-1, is GAGVSQSPRYKVAKRGQDVALRCDPISGHVSLFWYQQALGQGPEFLTYFQNEAQLDKSGLPSDRFFAERPEGSVSTLKIQRTQQEDSAVYLCASSPSGRLAEAFFGQGTRLTVV.

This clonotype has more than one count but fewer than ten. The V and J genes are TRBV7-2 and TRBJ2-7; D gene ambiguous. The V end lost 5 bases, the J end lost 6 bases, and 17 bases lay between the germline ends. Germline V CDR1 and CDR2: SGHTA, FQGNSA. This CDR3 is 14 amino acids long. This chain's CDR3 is CASSDPGSWSEQYF. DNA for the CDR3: TGTGCCAGCAGCGACCCGGGCTCCTGGAGCGAGCAGTACTTC.

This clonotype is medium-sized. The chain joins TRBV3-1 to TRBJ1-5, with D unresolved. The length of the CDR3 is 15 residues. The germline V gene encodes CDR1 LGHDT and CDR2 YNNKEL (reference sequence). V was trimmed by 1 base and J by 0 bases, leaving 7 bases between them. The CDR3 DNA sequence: TGTGCCAGCAGCCAAGGAGGGTATAGCAATCAGCCCCAGCATTTT. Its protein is CASSQGGYSNQPQHF.

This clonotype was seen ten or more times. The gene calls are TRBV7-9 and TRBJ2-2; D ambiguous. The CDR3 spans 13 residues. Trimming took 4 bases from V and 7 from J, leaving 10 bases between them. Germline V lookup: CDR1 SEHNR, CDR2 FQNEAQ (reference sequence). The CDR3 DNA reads TGTGCCAGCAGCTGGAAGAGCTACGGGGAGCTGTTTTTT. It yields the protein CASSWKSYGELFF.

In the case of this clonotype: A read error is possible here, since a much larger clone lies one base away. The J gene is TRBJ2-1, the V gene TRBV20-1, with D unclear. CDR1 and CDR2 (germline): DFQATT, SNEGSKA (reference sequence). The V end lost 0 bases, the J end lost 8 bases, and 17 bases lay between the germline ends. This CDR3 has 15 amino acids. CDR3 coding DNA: TGCAGTGCTAGAGATCCTAACTCCTACCACGATGAGCAGTTCTTC. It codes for CSARDPNSYHDEQFF.

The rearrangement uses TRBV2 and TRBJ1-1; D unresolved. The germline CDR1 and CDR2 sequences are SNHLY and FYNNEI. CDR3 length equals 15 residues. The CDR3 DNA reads TGTACCTGCTGTTTAGTCGGAGGGAGTTACACTGAAGCTTTCTTT. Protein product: CTCCLVGGSYTEAFF.

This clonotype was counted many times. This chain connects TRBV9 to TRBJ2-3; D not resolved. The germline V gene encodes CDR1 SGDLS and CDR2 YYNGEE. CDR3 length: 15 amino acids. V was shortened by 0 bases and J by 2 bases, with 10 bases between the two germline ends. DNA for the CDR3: TGTGCCAGCAGCGTAGGACTCCGACACACAGATACGCAGTATTTT. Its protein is CASSVGLRHTDTQYF.

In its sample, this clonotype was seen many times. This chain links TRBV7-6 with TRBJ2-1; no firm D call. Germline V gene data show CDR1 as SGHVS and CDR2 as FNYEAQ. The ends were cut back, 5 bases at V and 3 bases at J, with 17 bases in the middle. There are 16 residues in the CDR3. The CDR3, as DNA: TGTGCCAGCAGCCCCCCCGGGCTAGGCGGCTACAATGAGCAGTTCTTC. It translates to CASSPPGLGGYNEQFF.

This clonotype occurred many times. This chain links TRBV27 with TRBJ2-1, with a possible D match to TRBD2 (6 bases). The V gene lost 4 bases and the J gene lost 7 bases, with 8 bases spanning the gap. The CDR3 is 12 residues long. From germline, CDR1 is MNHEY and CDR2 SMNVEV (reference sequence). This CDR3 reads CASSWGRNEQFF. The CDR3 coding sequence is TGTGCCAGCAGTTGGGGGAGGAATGAGCAGTTCTTC.

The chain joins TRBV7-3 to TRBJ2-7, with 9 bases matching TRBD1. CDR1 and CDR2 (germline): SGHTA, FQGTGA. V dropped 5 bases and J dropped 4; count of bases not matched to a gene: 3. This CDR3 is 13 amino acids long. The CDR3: CASSIGTGYEQYF. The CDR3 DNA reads TGTGCCAGCAGCATCGGGACAGGGTACGAGCAGTACTTC.

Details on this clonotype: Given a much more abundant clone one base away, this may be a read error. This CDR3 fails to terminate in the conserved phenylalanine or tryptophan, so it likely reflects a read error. Written as DNA, the CDR3 is TGCAGTGTCGCGGGGTCAGGGGACGTGAATGAGCAGTTCTTA. Protein sequence: CSVAGSGDVNEQFL. V usage is TRBV20-1 and J usage is TRBJ2-1; D possibly uses TRBD1 or TRBD2 (6 bases each). The CDR3 has 14 residues. V lost 7 bases and J lost 7, with 20 bases in between. Germline CDR1 reads DFQATT; CDR2 reads SNEGSKA (reference sequence).

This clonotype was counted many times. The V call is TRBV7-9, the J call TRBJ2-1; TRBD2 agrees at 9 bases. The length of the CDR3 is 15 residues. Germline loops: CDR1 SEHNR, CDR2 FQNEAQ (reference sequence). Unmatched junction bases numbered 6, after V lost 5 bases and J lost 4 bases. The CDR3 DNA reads TGTGCCAGCAGCCCCCTCGCGGGAGGGTACAATGAGCAGTTCTTC. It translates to CASSPLAGGYNEQFF.

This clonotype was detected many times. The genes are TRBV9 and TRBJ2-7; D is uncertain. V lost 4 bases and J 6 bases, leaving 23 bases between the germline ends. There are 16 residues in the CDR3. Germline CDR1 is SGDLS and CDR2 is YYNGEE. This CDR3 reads CASSPVPIDAASEQYF. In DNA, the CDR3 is TGTGCCAGCAGCCCGGTCCCGATCGACGCCGCGTCCGAGCAGTACTTC.

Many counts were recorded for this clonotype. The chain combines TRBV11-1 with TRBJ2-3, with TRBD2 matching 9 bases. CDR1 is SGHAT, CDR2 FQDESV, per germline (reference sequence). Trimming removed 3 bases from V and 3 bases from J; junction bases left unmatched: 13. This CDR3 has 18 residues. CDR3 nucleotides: TGTGCCAGCAGCTTGGAGAGTGTCCTAGCGGGACCGACAGATACGCAGTATTTT. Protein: CASSLESVLAGPTDTQYF.